This T cell receptor (beta chain) was profiled in a study of blood T cell repertoires in COVID-19. Profiled with immunoSEQ multiplex PCR; TCRdb holds only in-frame clones, not every one. The repertoire holds roughly 49,000 clones, with 89% as singletons. The CDR3 runs to 14 residues. With 4 bases removed from V and 5 bases from J, the gap between germline ends came to 13 bases. Germline V gives CDR1 SGHDN, CDR2 FVKESK. Source material: peripheral blood. The J gene is TRBJ2-3, the V gene TRBV14; D is undetermined. The clonotype was recovered from a man in his sixties with active COVID-19. Here the CDR3 DNA reads TGTGCCAGCAGCCTCGAGTTACCGGGAGATACGCAGTATTTT. Protein product: CASSLELPGDTQYF.